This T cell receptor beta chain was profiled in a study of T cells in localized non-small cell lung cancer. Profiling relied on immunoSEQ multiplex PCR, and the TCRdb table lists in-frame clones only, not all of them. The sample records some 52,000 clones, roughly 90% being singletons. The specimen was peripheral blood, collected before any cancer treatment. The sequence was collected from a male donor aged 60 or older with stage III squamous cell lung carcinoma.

CDR3 DNA sequence: TGTGCCAGCAGCTTGTGGACAGGGGGTTTGACCCCCTCTGGAAACACCATATATTTT. This translates into CASSLWTGGLTPSGNTIYF. The chain uses TRBV5-5 and TRBJ1-3; 10 nucleotides align to TRBD1. The CDR3 extends over 19 amino acids. V lost 1 base, J lost 0 bases, and 10 bases stayed unmatched. CDR1 SGHKS and CDR2 YYEKEE come from the germline V gene (reference sequence).